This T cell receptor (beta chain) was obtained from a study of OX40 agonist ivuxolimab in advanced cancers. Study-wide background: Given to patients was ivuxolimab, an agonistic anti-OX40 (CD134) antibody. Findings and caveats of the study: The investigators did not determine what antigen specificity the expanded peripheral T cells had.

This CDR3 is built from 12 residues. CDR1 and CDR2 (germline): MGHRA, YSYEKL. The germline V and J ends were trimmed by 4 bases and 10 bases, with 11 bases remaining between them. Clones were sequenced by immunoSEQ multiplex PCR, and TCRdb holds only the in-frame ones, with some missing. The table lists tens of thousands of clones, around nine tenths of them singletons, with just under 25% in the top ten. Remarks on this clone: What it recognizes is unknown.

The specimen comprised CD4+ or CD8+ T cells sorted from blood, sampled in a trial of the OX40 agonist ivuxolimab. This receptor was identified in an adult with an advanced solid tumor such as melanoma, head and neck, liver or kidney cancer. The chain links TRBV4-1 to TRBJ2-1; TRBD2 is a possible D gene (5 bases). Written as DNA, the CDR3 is TGCGCCAGCAGCCCCGGAGGTGGAGAGCAGTTCTTC. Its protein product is CASSPGGGEQFF.